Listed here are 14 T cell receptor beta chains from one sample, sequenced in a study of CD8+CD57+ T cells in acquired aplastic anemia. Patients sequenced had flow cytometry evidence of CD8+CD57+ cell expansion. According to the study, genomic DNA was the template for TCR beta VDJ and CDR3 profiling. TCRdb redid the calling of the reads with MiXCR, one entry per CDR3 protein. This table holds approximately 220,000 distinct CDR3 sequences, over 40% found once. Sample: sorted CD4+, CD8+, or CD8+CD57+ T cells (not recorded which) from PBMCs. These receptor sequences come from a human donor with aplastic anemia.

The CDR3 DNA sequence: TGTGCCAGCAGCTTATCAGGCAGGGTCGATGGCTACACCTTC. Protein sequence: CASSLSGRVDGYTF. The V and J genes are TRBV7-9 and TRBJ1-2, with a tentative D call TRBD1 (5 bases). With 2 bases removed from V and 6 bases from J, the gap between germline ends came to 13 bases. Germline assignment: CDR1 SEHNR and CDR2 FQNEAQ (reference sequence). This CDR3 is built from 14 residues.

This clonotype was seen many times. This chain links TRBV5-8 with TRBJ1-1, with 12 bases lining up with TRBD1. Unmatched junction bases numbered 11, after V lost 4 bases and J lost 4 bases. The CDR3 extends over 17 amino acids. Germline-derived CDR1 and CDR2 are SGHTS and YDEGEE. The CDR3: CASSPTPGQGASTEAFF. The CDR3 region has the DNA TGTGCCAGCAGCCCAACCCCGGGACAGGGGGCCAGCACTGAAGCTTTCTTT.

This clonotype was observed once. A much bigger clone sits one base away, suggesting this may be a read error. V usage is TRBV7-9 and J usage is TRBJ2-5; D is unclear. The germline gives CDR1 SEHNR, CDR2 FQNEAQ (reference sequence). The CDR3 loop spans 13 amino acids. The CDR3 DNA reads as TGTGCCAGCAGCTTAGATGGCAGAGAGACCCAGTGCTTC. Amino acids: CASSLDGRETQCF.

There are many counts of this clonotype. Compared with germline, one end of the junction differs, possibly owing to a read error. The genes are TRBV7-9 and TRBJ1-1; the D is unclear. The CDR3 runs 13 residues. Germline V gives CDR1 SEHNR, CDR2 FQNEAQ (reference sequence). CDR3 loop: CASSPPLNTEAFF. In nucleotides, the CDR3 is TGCGCCAGCAGCCCCCCGCTGAACACTGAAGCTTTCTTT.

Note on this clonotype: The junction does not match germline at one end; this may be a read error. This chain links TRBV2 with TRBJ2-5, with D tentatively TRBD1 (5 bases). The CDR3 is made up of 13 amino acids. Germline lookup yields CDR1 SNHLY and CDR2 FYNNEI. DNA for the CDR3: TGTGCCAGCAGCCCCCGACAGCTCGAGAACCAGTACTTC. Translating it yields CASSPRQLENQYF. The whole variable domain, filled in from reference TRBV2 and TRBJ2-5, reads EPEVTQTPSHQVTQMGQEVILRCVPISNHLYFYWYRQILGQKVEFLVSFYNNEISEKSEIFDDQFSVERPDGSNFTLKIRSTKLEDSAMYFCASSPRQLENQYFGPGTRLLVL.

CDR3 residues: CSARELQITYEQYV. The CDR3 DNA follows: TGCAGTGCTAGGGAACTACAAATAACCTACGAGCAGTACGTC. The chain links TRBV20-1 to TRBJ2-7, with D uncertain. Trimming pared 3 bases from V and 2 bases from J, leaving 14 bases between. The length of the CDR3 is 14 residues. The germline V gene has CDR1 DFQATT and CDR2 SNEGSKA (reference sequence).

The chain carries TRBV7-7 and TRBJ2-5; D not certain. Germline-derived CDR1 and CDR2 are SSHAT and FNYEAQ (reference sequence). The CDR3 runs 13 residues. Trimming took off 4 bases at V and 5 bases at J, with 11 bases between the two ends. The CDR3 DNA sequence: TGTGCCAGCAGCTCCCACCAGGCGGAGACCCAGTACTTC. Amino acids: CASSSHQAETQYF.

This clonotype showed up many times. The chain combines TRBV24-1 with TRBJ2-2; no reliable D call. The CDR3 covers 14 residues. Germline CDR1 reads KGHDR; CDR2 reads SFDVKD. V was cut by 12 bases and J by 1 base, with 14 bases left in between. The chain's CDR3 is CAPHGRWNTGELFF. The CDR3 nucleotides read TGTGCCCCCCACGGAAGGTGGAACACCGGGGAGCTGTTTTTT.

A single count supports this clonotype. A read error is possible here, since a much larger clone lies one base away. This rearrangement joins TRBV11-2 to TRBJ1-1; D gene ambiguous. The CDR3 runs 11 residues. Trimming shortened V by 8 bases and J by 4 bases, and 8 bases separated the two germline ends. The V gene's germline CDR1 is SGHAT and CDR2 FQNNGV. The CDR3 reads CASGRITEAFF. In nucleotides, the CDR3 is TGTGCCAGCGGCCGAATCACTGAAGCTTTCTTT.

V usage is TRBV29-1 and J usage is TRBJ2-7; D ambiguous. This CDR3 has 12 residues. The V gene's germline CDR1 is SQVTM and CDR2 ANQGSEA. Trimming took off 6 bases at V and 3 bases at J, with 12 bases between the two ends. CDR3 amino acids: CSVIRTNYEQYF. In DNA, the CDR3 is TGCAGCGTGATACGGACCAACTACGAGCAGTACTTC.

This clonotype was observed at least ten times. Here the CDR3 DNA reads TGTGCCAGTAGTTTTTCCCTCCGAACCGGGACAGGGAGAGAGACTGAAGCTTTCTTT. It translates to CASSFSLRTGTGRETEAFF. This chain links TRBV19 with TRBJ1-1, with 9 bases identical to TRBD1. V shed 5 bases, J shed 5 bases, and the junction held 21 bases outside the gene matches. Looked up from germline, CDR1 is LNHDA and CDR2 is SQIVND (reference sequence). The CDR3 sequence is 19 residues long. The full variable domain, its missing parts supplied by reference TRBV19 and TRBJ1-1, is DGGITQSPKYLFRKEGQNVTLSCEQNLNHDAMYWYRQDPGQGLRLIYYSQIVNDFQKGDIAEGYSVSREKKESFPLTVTSAQKNPTAFYLCASSFSLRTGTGRETEAFFGQGTRLTVV.

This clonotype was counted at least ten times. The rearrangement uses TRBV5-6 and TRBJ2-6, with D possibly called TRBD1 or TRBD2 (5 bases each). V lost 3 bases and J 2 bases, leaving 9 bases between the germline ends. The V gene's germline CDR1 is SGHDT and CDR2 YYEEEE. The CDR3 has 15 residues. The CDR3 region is CASSSRGPGANVLTF. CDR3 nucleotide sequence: TGTGCCAGCAGCTCGAGGGGTCCTGGGGCCAACGTCCTGACTTTC.

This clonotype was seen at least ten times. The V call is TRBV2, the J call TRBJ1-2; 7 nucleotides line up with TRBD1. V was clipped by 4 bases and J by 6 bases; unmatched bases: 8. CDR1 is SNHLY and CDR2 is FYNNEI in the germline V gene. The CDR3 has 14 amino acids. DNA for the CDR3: TGTGCCAGCAGTGGGGCGGCAGGGGGTAATGGCTACACCTTC. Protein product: CASSGAAGGNGYTF.

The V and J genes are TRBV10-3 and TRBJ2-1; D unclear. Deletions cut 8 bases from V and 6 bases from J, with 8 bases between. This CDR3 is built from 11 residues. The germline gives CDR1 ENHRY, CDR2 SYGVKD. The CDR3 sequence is CAIGVGNEQFF. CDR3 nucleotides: TGTGCCATCGGTGTTGGCAATGAGCAGTTCTTC.